This is a list of T cell receptor beta chains from one sample in a study of shared clonotypes between healthy human individuals. Profiled with immunoSEQ multiplex PCR; TCRdb holds only in-frame clones, not every one. The sample carries 650,000 to 800,000 clones, around 70% recorded once. The sample consisted of memory CD4+ T cells sorted from blood. The receptors shown here come from a woman in her 30s in good health. CDR3s include the opening cysteine and the closing phenylalanine or tryptophan. The D gene is left open where the match is weak. Clone size is stated in some rows and not others, as once, few, many or a class when expanded.

clone_size	j_call	v_call	d_call	cdr3_aa	cdr3_nt
once	TRBJ2-1	TRBV15	-	CATSRESVQREQFF	TGTGCCACCAGCAGAGAAAGCGTGCAGAGGGAGCAGTTCTTC
-	TRBJ1-5	TRBV28	TRBD1	CASSITTQGTRSNQPQHF	TGTGCCAGCAGTATCACCACACAGGGGACTCGAAGCAATCAGCCCCAGCATTTT
-	TRBJ2-2	TRBV6-5	-	CASGLAPTGELFF	TGTGCCAGCGGATTAGCACCAACCGGGGAGCTGTTTTTT
many	TRBJ1-1	TRBV2	-	CASSERLKGTFMNTEAFF	TGTGCCAGCAGTGAAAGGTTAAAGGGGACCTTTATGAACACTGAAGCTTTCTTT
many	TRBJ2-5	TRBV19	-	CASSPGQETQYF	TGTGCCAGTAGCCCGGGTCAAGAGACCCAGTACTTC
-	TRBJ1-4	TRBV18	-	CASSPRRAYNEKLFF	TGTGCCAGCTCACCCCGCAGGGCCTATAATGAAAAACTGTTTTTT
-	TRBJ2-2	TRBV7-2	-	CASSDTANTGELFF	TGTGCCAGCAGCGACACAGCGAACACCGGGGAGCTGTTTTTT
-	TRBJ1-1	TRBV7-8	TRBD1	CASSLGQGEATEAFF	TGTGCCAGCAGCTTAGGACAGGGTGAAGCCACTGAAGCTTTCTTT
-	TRBJ2-7	TRBV6-5	-	CASAPRDGSYEQYF	TGTGCCAGCGCCCCCCGGGACGGATCCTACGAGCAGTACTTC
few	TRBJ1-1	TRBV27	-	CASSLFWGVNTEAFF	TGTGCCAGCAGTTTATTCTGGGGGGTGAACACTGAAGCTTTCTTT